This T cell receptor (beta chain) is drawn from a study of blood T cell repertoires in COVID-19. Whole-study context: The study drew acute and convalescent COVID-19 samples from the United States, Italy and Spain. Sources were T cells, B-cell-depleted T cells, or PBMCs; the material itself was cDNA or gDNA.

The germline gives CDR1 KGHSH, CDR2 LQKENI. The ends were cut back, 6 bases at V and 1 base at J, with 9 bases in the middle. The CDR3 loop spans 13 amino acids. Authors' processing steps: For nucleated cells, counts were estimated from reference gene primer amplification. The repertoire was sequenced with immunoSEQ multiplex PCR; TCRdb's copy has only in-frame clones and lacks some. D and trimming come from the DNA, and the V and J calls and clone size come from that table. The table lists around 40,000 clones, 85% of them singletons. This sequence was found in a human donor in a cohort sampled during active COVID-19. Sequencing was carried out using peripheral blood. V and J are TRBV18 and TRBJ1-1, with D uncertain. CDR3 sequence reads: CASSANRNTEAFF. As DNA, the CDR3 is TGTGCCAGCTCGGCGAACAGGAACACTGAAGCTTTCTTT.